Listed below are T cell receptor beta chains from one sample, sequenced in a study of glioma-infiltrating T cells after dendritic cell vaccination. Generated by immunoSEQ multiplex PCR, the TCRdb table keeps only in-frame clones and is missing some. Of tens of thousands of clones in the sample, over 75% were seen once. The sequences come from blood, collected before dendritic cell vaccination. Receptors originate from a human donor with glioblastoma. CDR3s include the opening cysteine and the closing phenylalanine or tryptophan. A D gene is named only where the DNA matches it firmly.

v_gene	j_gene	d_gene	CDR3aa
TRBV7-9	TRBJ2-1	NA	CASSLETNYNEQFF
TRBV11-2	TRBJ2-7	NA	CASSSRSGLAYEQYF
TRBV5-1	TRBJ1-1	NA	CASSLDAGRSEAFF
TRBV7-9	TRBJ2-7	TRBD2	CASSPFRASGGRTYEQYF
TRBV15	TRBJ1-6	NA	CATGTNYNSPLHF
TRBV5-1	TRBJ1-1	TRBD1	CASSLDTGTATEAFF
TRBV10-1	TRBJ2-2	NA	CASREAGGELFF
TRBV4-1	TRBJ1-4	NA	CASSQDWRGGLGGEKLFF
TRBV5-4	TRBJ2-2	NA	CASSGTGWAGELFF
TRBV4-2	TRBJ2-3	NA	CASSRGGPDTQYF
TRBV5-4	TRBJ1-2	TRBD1	CASSLANRGNYGYTF
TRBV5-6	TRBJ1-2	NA	CASSRQSGGYGYTF
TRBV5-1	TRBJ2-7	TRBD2	CASSLIGSGNNEQYF
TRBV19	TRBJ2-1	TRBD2	CASRETSGGPSQSEQFF
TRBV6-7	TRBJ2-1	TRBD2	CASILLASKYNEQFF
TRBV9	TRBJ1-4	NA	CASSPQGTTTTNEKLFF
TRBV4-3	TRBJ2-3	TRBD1	CASSQDFPGGGTDTQYF
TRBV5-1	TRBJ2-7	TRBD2	CASSYERGTVREQYF
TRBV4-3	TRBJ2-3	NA	CASSQEAYVADTQYF